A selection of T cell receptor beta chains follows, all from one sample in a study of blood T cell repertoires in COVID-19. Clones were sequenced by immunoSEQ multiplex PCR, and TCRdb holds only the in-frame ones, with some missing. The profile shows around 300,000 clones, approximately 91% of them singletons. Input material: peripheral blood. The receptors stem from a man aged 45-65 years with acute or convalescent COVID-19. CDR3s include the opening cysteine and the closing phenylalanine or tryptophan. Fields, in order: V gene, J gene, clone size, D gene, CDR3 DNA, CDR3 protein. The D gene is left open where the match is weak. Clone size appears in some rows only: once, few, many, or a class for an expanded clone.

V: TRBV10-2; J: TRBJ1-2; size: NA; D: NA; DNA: TGCGCCAGCAGCCCCGATAACGGCGTAGCCACCTTC; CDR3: CASSPDNGVATF
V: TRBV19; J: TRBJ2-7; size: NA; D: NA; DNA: TGTGCCAGTAGTATTGTAGTTAACTACGAGCAGTACTTC; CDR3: CASSIVVNYEQYF
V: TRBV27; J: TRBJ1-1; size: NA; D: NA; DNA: TGTGCCAGCAGTTTAGAGGTCCAAGGGGCTGAAGCTTTCTTT; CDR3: CASSLEVQGAEAFF
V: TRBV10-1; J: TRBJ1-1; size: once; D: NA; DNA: TGCGCCAGCATGGAGGGGCCGAACACTGAAGCTTTCTTT; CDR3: CASMEGPNTEAFF
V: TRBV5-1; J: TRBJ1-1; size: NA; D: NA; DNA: TGCGCCAGCAGCTTGGCCGGCGGGATGAACACTGAAGCTTTCTTT; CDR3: CASSLAGGMNTEAFF
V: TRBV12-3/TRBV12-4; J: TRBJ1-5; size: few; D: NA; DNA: TGTGCCAGCAGTCCCGGGACACGGTCATCCCAGCATTTT; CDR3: CASSPGTRSSQHF
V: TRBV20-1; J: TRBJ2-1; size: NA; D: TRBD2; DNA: TGCAGTGCTAGTGGGACTAGCGGGGGCCGCTACAATGAGCAGTTCTTC; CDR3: CSASGTSGGRYNEQFF
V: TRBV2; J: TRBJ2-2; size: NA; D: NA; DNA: TGTGCCAGCAGTGAGGTCCGGGACGGGGAGCTGTTTTTT; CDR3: CASSEVRDGELFF
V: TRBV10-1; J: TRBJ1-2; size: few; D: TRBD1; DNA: TGCGCCAGCAGTGAGGACAGGGACTATGGCTACACCTTC; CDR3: CASSEDRDYGYTF
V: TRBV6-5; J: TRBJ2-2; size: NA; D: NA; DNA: TGTGCCAGCAGTTACTTGGGCCAGAACACCGGGGAGCTGTTTTTT; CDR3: CASSYLGQNTGELFF
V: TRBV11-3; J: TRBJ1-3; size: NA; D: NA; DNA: TGTGCCAGCAAGGGGCAGTCTGGAAACACCATATATTTT; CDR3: CASKGQSGNTIYF
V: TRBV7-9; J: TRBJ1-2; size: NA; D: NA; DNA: NA; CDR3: CAVGAGSTF
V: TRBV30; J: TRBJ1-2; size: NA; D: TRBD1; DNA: TGTGCCTGGAGTGCCCGGACAGGGTCCCTAAGCGGCTACACCTTC; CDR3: CAWSARTGSLSGYTF
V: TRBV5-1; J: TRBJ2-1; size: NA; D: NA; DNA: TGCGCCAGCAGCTTGGTCGGGGGGCTCACCTACAATGAGCAGTTCTTC; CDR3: CASSLVGGLTYNEQFF
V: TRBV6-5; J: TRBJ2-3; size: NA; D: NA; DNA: TGTGCCAGCAGGGGCGACAGGTCGAGCACAGATACGCAGTATTTT; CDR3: CASRGDRSSTDTQYF
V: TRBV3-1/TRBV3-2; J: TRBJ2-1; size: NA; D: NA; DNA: TGTGCCAGCACTTCGCGGGCCGACCGCCCTGGGGATGAGCAGTTCTTC; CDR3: CASTSRADRPGDEQFF
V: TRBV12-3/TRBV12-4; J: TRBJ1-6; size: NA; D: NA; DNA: TGTGCCAGCAGTTTTACAAGATCACCCCTCCACTTT; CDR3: CASSFTRSPLHF
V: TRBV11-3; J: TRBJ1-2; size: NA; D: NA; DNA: TGTGCCAGCAGCGCCAGGGGTAACTATGGCTACACCTTC; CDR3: CASSARGNYGYTF
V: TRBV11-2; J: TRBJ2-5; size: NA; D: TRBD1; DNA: TGTGCCAGCAGCTACGGACAGGGGGGCCAAGAGACCCAGTACTTC; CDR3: CASSYGQGGQETQYF
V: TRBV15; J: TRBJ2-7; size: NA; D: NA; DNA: TGTGCCACCAGCAGAACCCGACAGTCCTACGAGCAGTACTTC; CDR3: CATSRTRQSYEQYF
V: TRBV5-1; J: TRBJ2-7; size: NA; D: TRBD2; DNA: TGCGCCAGCAGCTCCCCTTCGCGGGGGGTTGGCGAGCAGTACTTC; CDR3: CASSSPSRGVGEQYF
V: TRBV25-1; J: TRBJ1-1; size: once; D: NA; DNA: TGTGCCAGCAGTGAATATGGGGGGGGACACACTGAAGCTTTCTTT; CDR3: CASSEYGGGHTEAFF
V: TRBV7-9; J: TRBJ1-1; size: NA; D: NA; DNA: TGTGCCAGCAGCCCGCCAGGACACATGAACACTGAAGCTTTCTTT; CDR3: CASSPPGHMNTEAFF
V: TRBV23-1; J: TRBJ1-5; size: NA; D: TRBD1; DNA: TGCGCCAGCAGCCCGGGATTGGGACAGGGATTCAATCAGCCCCAGCATTTT; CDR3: CASSPGLGQGFNQPQHF
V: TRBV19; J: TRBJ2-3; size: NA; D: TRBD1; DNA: TGTGCCAGCTCGACAGGGGCGACAGATACGCAGTATTTT; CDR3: CASSTGATDTQYF
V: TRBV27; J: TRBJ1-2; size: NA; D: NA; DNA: TGTGCCAGCAGTTTCGGGCAGGGAGGATATGGCTACACCTTC; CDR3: CASSFGQGGYGYTF
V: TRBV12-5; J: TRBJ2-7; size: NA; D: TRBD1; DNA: TGTGCTAGTGGTACGGGACAGGGCTCCTACGAGCAGTACTTC; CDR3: CASGTGQGSYEQYF
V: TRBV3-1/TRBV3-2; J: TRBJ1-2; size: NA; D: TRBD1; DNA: TGTGCCAGCAGCCAAGATGCAGGGGGCCGAGGCTACACCTTC; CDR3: CASSQDAGGRGYTF
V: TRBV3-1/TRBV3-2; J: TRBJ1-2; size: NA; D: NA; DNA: TGTGCCAGCAGCCATAGTCCGAAACCTAACTATGGCTACACCTTC; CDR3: CASSHSPKPNYGYTF
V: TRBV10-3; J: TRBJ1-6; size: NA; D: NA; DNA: TGTGCCATCAGGGAGGGACAATGGAATTCACCCCTCCACTTT; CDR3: CAIREGQWNSPLHF
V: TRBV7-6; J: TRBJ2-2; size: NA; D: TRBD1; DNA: TGTGCCAGCAGCAAGATCGACAGGGGGACCGGGGAGCTGTTTTTT; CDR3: CASSKIDRGTGELFF
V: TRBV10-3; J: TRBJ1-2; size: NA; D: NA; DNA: TGTGCCATCAGTGAGTGGGGGGGACAACTGATTAACTATGGCTACACCTTC; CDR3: CAISEWGGQLINYGYTF
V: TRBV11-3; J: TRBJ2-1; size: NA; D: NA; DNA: TGTGCCAGCAGCTTAGGTCGGGGAGTCTCCTACAATGAGCAGTTCTTC; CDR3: CASSLGRGVSYNEQFF
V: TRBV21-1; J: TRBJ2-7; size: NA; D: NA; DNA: TGTGCCAGCAGCCCAGGGGCAGGACAGTCACGCGAGCAGTACTTC; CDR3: CASSPGAGQSREQYF
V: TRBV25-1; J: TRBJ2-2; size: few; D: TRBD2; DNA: TGTGCCAGCAGTGACCCGGGACTAGGGAACACCGGGGAGCTGTTTTTT; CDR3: CASSDPGLGNTGELFF
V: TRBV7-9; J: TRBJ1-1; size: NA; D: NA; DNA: TGTGCCAGCAGCTTCCAGGAAAACACTGAAGCTTTCTTT; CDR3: CASSFQENTEAFF
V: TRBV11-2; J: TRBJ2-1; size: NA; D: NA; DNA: TGTGCCAGCAGCTTAGCGCTCATCAGCAATGAGCAGTTCTTC; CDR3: CASSLALISNEQFF
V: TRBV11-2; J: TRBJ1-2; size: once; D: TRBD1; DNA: TGTGCCAGCAGCGGAGGACAGGGGAATGGCTACACCTTC; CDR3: CASSGGQGNGYTF
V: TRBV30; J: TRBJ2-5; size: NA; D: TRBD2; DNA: TGTGCCTGGAAACTAGCGGGGGGGATATCCTTAGAGACCCAGTACTTC; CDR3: CAWKLAGGISLETQYF
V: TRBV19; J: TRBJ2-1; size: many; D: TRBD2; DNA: TGTGCCAGTAGGGTGGGACTAGCGGTAGGCAATGAGCAGTTCTTC; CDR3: CASRVGLAVGNEQFF
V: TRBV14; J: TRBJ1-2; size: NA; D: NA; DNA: TGTGCCAGCAGCCTTAGGTCGGGTAACTATGGCTACACCTTC; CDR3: CASSLRSGNYGYTF